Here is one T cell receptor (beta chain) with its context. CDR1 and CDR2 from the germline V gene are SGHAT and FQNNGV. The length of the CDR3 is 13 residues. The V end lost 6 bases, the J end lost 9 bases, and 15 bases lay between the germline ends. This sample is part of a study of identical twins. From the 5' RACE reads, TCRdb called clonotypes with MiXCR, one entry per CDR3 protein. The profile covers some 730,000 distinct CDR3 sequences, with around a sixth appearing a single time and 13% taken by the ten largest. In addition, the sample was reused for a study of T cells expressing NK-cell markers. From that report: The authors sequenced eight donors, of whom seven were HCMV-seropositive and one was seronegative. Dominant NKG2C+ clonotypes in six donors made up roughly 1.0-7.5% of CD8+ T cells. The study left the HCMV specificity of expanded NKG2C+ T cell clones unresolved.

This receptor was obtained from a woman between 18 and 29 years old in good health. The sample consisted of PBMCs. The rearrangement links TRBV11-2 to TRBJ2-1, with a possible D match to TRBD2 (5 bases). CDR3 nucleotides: TGTGCCAGCAGACTACTAGTGCGAAGTGAGCAGTTCTTC. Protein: CASRLLVRSEQFF.